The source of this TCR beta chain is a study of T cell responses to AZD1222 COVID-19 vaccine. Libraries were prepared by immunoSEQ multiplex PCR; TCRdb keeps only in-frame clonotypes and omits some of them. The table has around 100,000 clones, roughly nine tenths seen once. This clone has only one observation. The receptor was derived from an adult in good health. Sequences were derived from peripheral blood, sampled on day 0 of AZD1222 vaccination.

The DNA of the CDR3 is TGTGCCAGCAGCCCGGGACAGGGCTTCGCTAGGGTTGGAAAACTGTTTTTT. Protein: CASSPGQGFARVGKLFF. The J gene is TRBJ1-4, the V gene TRBV5-5; 9 nucleotides line up with TRBD1. Per the germline V gene, CDR1 is SGHKS and CDR2 is YYEKEE (reference sequence). This CDR3 has 17 residues. With 4 bases clipped from V and 10 bases from J, the junction kept 17 bases outside the gene matches.